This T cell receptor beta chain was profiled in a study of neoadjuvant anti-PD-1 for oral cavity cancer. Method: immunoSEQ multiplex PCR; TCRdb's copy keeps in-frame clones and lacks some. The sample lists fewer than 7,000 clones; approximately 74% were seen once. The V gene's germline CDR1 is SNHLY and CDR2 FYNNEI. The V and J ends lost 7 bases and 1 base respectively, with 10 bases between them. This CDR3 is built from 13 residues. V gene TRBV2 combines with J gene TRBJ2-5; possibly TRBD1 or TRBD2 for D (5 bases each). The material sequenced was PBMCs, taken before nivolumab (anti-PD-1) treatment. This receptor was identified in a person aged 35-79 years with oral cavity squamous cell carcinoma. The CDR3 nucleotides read TGTGCCAGCACCCGGGACCTCCAAGAGACCCAGTACTTC. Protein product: CASTRDLQETQYF.